One T cell receptor beta chain is described in this entry. The data belong to a study of CD8 T cells in Susac syndrome. CDR3 length: 13 amino acids. Losses at the gene ends were 1 base for V and 14 bases for J; bases not matched to a gene: 8. CDR1 is SEHNR and CDR2 is FQNEAQ in the germline V gene (reference sequence). cDNA came from around 0.54 to 1 ug RNA primed by random hexamers. MiXCR, run by TCRdb on the immunoSEQ multiplex PCR reads, gives a single entry per CDR3 protein. The sample includes 190,000 or so distinct CDR3 sequences, more than 85% of them seen just once. This chain joins TRBV7-9 and TRBJ2-3; 8 bases fit TRBD1. The receptor was derived from a human donor with multiple sclerosis. Sequencing was carried out using CD4+ T cells from PBMCs. The DNA for the CDR3 is TGTGCCAGCAGCTTAGAAGGATCTGGACAGGGGTATTTT. This codes for CASSLEGSGQGYF.